A single sample is the source of the 32 T cell receptor beta chains below, sequenced in a study of human T cells and chemical hapten exposure listed by TCRdb under 2021. According to the study, the label for this sample's time point signals: patch test 1, 2 weeks after DPC sensitization. What this sample's treatment or condition label stands for: therapeutic diphenylcyclopropenone sensitization with weekly scalp DPC. Receptor amplification or capture employed RACE. Data came from a NextSeq 500. Through fastp at Q25 and MiXCR, TCRdb rebuilt clones from the public reads, retaining in-frame beta chains. Rows are combined by CDR3 protein, so each entry shows the most common genes and DNA. The sample table holds roughly 86,000 distinct CDR3 sequences, of which about 10% were seen once. 2% to 2.5% of the sample belongs to the ten largest clones. The sample in question was whole blood, obtained in connection with sensitization to the hapten diphenylcyclopropenone (DPC). These TCRs come from a man aged 40-50 years with alopecia areata. Some clones in this sample may be carry-over from other donors' samples.

In its sample, this clonotype was seen many times. The V gene is TRBV6-6, the J gene TRBJ1-2; the match to TRBD1 covers 10 bases. The CDR3 covers 14 residues. V dropped 5 bases and J dropped 3; count of bases not matched to a gene: 3. Germline V gene data show CDR1 as MNHNY and CDR2 as SVGAGI (reference sequence). The CDR3 bases are TGTGCCAGCAGTCCGGGACAGGGGTACTATGGCTACACCTTC. Protein: CASSPGQGYYGYTF.

This chain links TRBV7-2 with TRBJ2-5; no firm D call. The CDR3 is made up of 15 amino acids. The germline V gene encodes CDR1 SGHTA and CDR2 FQGNSA. V lost 0 bases to trimming and J lost 5 bases, with 13 bases between them. The CDR3 reads CASSLARMLFETQYF. DNA for the CDR3: TGTGCCAGCAGCTTAGCTCGTATGCTTTTCGAGACCCAGTACTTC.

The gene calls are TRBV7-3 and TRBJ2-1; 14 nucleotides align to TRBD2. After removal of 5 bases from V and 1 base from J, the junction contained 7 bases not matched to a gene. The CDR3 totals 18 residues. Per germline, CDR1 SGHTA and CDR2 FQGTGA. The CDR3 is CASSDGTSGRTSYNEQFF. DNA for the CDR3: TGTGCCAGCAGCGACGGGACTAGCGGGAGAACGTCCTACAATGAGCAGTTCTTC.

This clonotype was detected a few times. J is TRBJ1-3 and V is TRBV29-1; no reliable D call. Looked up from germline, CDR1 is SQVTM and CDR2 is ANQGSEA. Trimming took 0 bases from V and 0 from J, leaving 6 bases between them. The CDR3 consists of 14 residues. The CDR3 region is CSVEDRSSGNTIYF. For the CDR3, the DNA is TGCAGCGTTGAAGACCGAAGCTCTGGAAACACCATATATTTT.

This clonotype was seen ten or more times. The V call is TRBV6-2 or TRBV6-3, the J call TRBJ1-5; 8 nucleotides agree with TRBD1. The junction had 7 bases not matched to a gene; V was cut back by 2 bases and J by 1 base. The CDR3 extends over 17 amino acids. The germline V gene encodes CDR1 MNHEY and CDR2 SVGEGT. Here the CDR3 reads CASSYEAGGRSNQPQHF. DNA of the CDR3: TGTGCCAGCAGTTACGAGGCAGGGGGCCGGAGCAATCAGCCCCAGCATTTT.

The chain uses TRBV18 and TRBJ1-6; TRBD1 is a possible D gene (6 bases). In germline, CDR1 is KGHSH, CDR2 LQKENI. This CDR3 is 17 amino acids long. Trimming cost V 5 bases and J 0 bases, with 14 bases left between them. CDR3 nucleotide sequence: TGTGCCAGCTCAACGACAGGCATGAGCTCCTATAATTCACCCCTCCACTTT. This codes for CASSTTGMSSYNSPLHF.

This clonotype was counted only a few times. This rearrangement joins TRBV20-1 to TRBJ2-3; possibly TRBD1 or TRBD2 for D (5 bases each). Trimming shortened V by 0 bases and J by 4 bases, and 11 bases separated the two germline ends. The germline CDR1 and CDR2 sequences are DFQATT and SNEGSKA (reference sequence). CDR3 length: 14 residues. The CDR3 sequence is CSARDYQGPDTQYF. CDR3 in DNA: TGCAGTGCTAGAGATTATCAGGGACCAGATACGCAGTATTTT.

This clonotype was found a few times. V gene TRBV20-1 combines with J gene TRBJ2-5; 8 nucleotides match TRBD1. This CDR3 has 14 residues. Trimming took 6 bases from V and 1 from J; bases not matched to a gene: 7. Germline V gene lookup returns CDR1 DFQATT and CDR2 SNEGSKA (reference sequence). The CDR3 nucleotides are TGCAGTGCAACCGGGACAGGTATCCAAGAGACCCAGTACTTC. Protein sequence: CSATGTGIQETQYF.

A few counts support this clonotype. This chain links TRBV20-1 with TRBJ1-1; the match to TRBD1 covers 7 bases. Germline V lookup: CDR1 DFQATT, CDR2 SNEGSKA (reference sequence). The CDR3 is 15 residues long. With V trimmed by 2 bases and J by 3 bases, 9 bases remained unmatched. CDR3 coding DNA: TGCAGTGCTAGACAGACAGGGAGACCGGACACTGAAGCTTTCTTT. Its protein is CSARQTGRPDTEAFF.

In its sample, this clonotype was seen many times. The V and J genes are TRBV7-2 and TRBJ2-7; 8 bases fit TRBD2. CDR3 size: 15 residues. The V gene's germline CDR1 is SGHTA and CDR2 FQGNSA. V was clipped by 6 bases and J by 5 bases; unmatched bases: 12. The CDR3 is CASRPPGLGLNEQYF. The DNA of the CDR3 is TGTGCCAGCAGACCGCCGGGACTAGGATTGAACGAGCAGTACTTC.

This clonotype was counted a few times. The chain links TRBV27 to TRBJ2-7; no reliable D call. The CDR3 length is 16 residues. Looked up from germline, CDR1 is MNHEY and CDR2 is SMNVEV (reference sequence). V lost 3 bases to trimming and J lost 3 bases, with 18 bases between them. This chain's CDR3 is CASSFVGQSPFYEQYV. CDR3 bases: TGTGCCAGCAGTTTCGTGGGCCAGAGTCCATTCTACGAGCAGTACGTC.

The sample holds many counts of this clonotype. The rearrangement joins TRBV10-3 to TRBJ1-1; TRBD1 matches at 10 bases. CDR1 and CDR2 from the germline V gene are ENHRY and SYGVKD. J gave up 6 bases and V 6 bases, and 4 bases lay outside the gene matches. The CDR3 loop spans 13 amino acids. DNA for the CDR3: TGTGCCATCAGATCCGGGACAGGGGCTGAAGCTTTCTTT. It translates to CAIRSGTGAEAFF.

CDR3 sequence (DNA): TGCGCCAGCAGCCCGGGACAGGGGGCGCAGGGGGGCGAGACCCAGTACTTC. Encoded protein: CASSPGQGAQGGETQYF. V usage is TRBV5-1 and J usage is TRBJ2-5; 12 bases are shared with TRBD1. Germline lookup yields CDR1 SGHRS and CDR2 YFSETQ. This CDR3 region has 17 residues. The J segment lost 5 bases and the V segment lost 4 bases, leaving 12 bases of the junction unmatched.

This clonotype appeared a few times. The genes are TRBV7-3 and TRBJ2-5, with 9 bases aligning to TRBD1. Germline lookup yields CDR1 SGHTA and CDR2 FQGTGA. Unmatched junction bases numbered 9, after V lost 0 bases and J lost 4 bases. The CDR3 spans 17 residues. DNA of the CDR3: TGTGCCAGCAGCTTAACGGGGGCCCCGGGACAGGGAGAGACCCAGTACTTC. Its protein product is CASSLTGAPGQGETQYF.

This clonotype appeared a few times. This chain uses TRBV6-6 with TRBJ2-7; TRBD2 matches 11 bases. Germline V lookup: CDR1 MNHNY, CDR2 SVGAGI (reference sequence). V shed 8 bases and J 2 bases; nucleotides not matched to a gene: 17. This CDR3 comprises 18 residues. In DNA, the CDR3 is TGTGCCAGCGGGTTGCCCCCCGGACTAGCGGGTTACGCCTACGAGCAGTACTTC. It specifies CASGLPPGLAGYAYEQYF.

This clonotype was detected a few times. J is TRBJ1-4 and V is TRBV29-1, with 8 nucleotides matching TRBD1. Trimming at V came to 3 bases and at J to 0 bases, leaving 12 bases not matched to a gene. Looked up from germline, CDR1 is SQVTM and CDR2 is ANQGSEA. CDR3 length: 18 amino acids. The chain's CDR3 is CSVEVQGAPAATNEKLFF. The DNA for the CDR3 is TGCAGCGTTGAGGTCCAGGGGGCCCCCGCTGCAACTAATGAAAAACTGTTTTTT.

This clonotype was found a few times. This chain joins TRBV28 and TRBJ2-7, with 7 positions matching TRBD1. V lost 6 bases, J lost 2 bases, and 10 bases stayed unmatched. The CDR3 has 15 residues. Germline V gene data show CDR1 as MDHEN and CDR2 as SYDVKM. The CDR3 bases are TGTGCCAGCAGGGGAGACAGGGAATCGCCCTACGAGCAGTACTTC. It translates to CASRGDRESPYEQYF.

Many counts were recorded for this clonotype. The chain joins TRBV5-4 to TRBJ2-7, with D maybe TRBD2 (5 bases). Germline-derived CDR1 and CDR2 are SGHNT and YYREEE (reference sequence). V lost 4 bases and J lost 2, with 10 bases in between. This CDR3 comprises 13 residues. The CDR3 here is CASSLSGTYEQYV. DNA for the CDR3: TGTGCCAGCAGCCTCTCCGGGACCTACGAGCAGTACGTC.

V and J are TRBV6-1 and TRBJ2-3; D is undetermined. V lost 1 base, J lost 2 bases, and 4 bases lay in between. This CDR3 spans 13 amino acids. Germline-derived CDR1 and CDR2 are MNHNS and SASEGT. CDR3 sequence: CASSEVYTDTQYF. CDR3 DNA: TGTGCCAGCAGTGAAGTTTACACAGATACGCAGTATTTT.

This clonotype was counted a few times. V usage is TRBV11-3 and J usage is TRBJ2-7; D is perhaps TRBD2 (5 bases). This CDR3 is built from 15 residues. Germline values: CDR1 SGHNT, CDR2 YENEEA. Trimming cost V 5 bases and J 3 bases, with 17 bases left between them. The CDR3 DNA sequence: TGTGCCAGCAGCCCAGGACTCAATATTTTCTACGAGCAGTACTTC. The encoded protein is CASSPGLNIFYEQYF.

Only a few counts were recorded for this clonotype. V gene TRBV5-1 combines with J gene TRBJ2-6; D is perhaps TRBD1 (6 bases). V lost 2 bases and J lost 0, with 12 bases in between. Per germline, CDR1 SGHRS and CDR2 YFSETQ. The CDR3 covers 17 residues. In DNA, the CDR3 is TGCGCCAGCAGCTTACGACAGGTACACTCTGGGGCCAACGTCCTGACTTTC. This sequence encodes CASSLRQVHSGANVLTF.

This clonotype was picked up a small number of times. The J gene is TRBJ1-4, the V gene TRBV28, with TRBD1 identical over 10 bases. Germline values: CDR1 MDHEN, CDR2 SYDVKM. The CDR3 runs 17 residues. The J segment lost 1 base and the V segment lost 6 bases, leaving 8 bases of the junction unmatched. The chain's CDR3 is CASSPDRGPGTNEKLFF. CDR3 sequence (DNA): TGTGCCAGCAGCCCAGACAGGGGGCCGGGAACTAATGAAAAACTGTTTTTT. The entire variable domain, with the rest obtained from reference TRBV28 and TRBJ1-4, is as follows: DVKVTQSSRYLVKRTGEKVFLECVQDMDHENMFWYRQDPGLGLRLIYFSYDVKMKEKGDIPEGYSVSREKKERFSLILESASTNQTSMYLCASSPDRGPGTNEKLFFGSGTQLSVL.

This clonotype was picked up a small number of times. This sequence joins TRBV6-4 and TRBJ2-2; 10 nucleotides match TRBD2. Germline CDR1 reads MRHNA; CDR2 reads SNTAGT. There are 17 residues in the CDR3. Trimming cost V 1 base and J 1 base; bases outside gene matches: 3. CDR3 residues: CASSDLAGGQNTGELFF. DNA for the CDR3: TGTGCCAGCAGTGACTTAGCGGGAGGTCAGAACACCGGGGAGCTGTTTTTT.

This clonotype has just a few counts. V gene TRBV5-1 combines with J gene TRBJ2-1; 11 nucleotides agree with TRBD2. The CDR3 sequence is 15 residues long. The V segment lost 4 bases and the J segment 5 bases; nucleotides outside the gene matches: 5. Germline CDR1 SGHRS, CDR2 YFSETQ. CDR3 nucleotide sequence: TGCGCCAGCAGCACCGGGACTAGCGGACACAATGAGCAGTTCTTC. Its translation: CASSTGTSGHNEQFF.

The V gene is TRBV20-1, the J gene TRBJ2-1, with 14 bases lining up with TRBD2. Germline V lookup: CDR1 DFQATT, CDR2 SNEGSKA (reference sequence). V was pared by 2 bases and J by 0 bases, with 6 bases of the junction left unmatched. The CDR3 runs 18 residues. The CDR3 nucleotides are TGCAGTGCTAGATGGGGACTAGCGGGAGCCAACTCCTACAATGAGCAGTTCTTC. It codes for CSARWGLAGANSYNEQFF.

In this sample, this clonotype turned up a few times. V usage is TRBV20-1 and J usage is TRBJ2-6; TRBD2 is a possible D gene (5 bases). Germline CDR1 DFQATT, CDR2 SNEGSKA (reference sequence). The CDR3 spans 17 residues. Trimming took 0 bases from V and 4 from J, leaving 16 bases between them. In DNA, the CDR3 is TGCAGTGCTAGAGACCCCAGGCCGGGATTCGGGGCCAACGTCCTGACTTTC. It encodes CSARDPRPGFGANVLTF.

This clonotype showed up just a few times. The chain carries TRBV12-5 and TRBJ1-1; no reliable D call. The germline V gene has CDR1 LGHNT and CDR2 FRNRAP. This CDR3 has 12 amino acids. Between the trimmed V and J ends, which lost 10 bases and 11 bases, there was a span of 20 bases. CDR3 coding DNA: TGTGCTAATGGACCCGGCGGTGGGTGGGCTTTCTTT. Protein: CANGPGGGWAFF.

This clonotype was detected ten times or more. Its ends do not fully match the called genes, so a read error is possible. The rearrangement links TRBV7-3 to TRBJ1-1; 7 bases align to TRBD1. In germline, CDR1 is SGHTA, CDR2 FQGTGA. The CDR3 is 14 amino acids. The CDR3 region has the DNA TGTGCCAGCAGCCTAACACAGGGGACCACTGAAGCTTTCTTT. As protein: CASSLTQGTTEAFF.

In its sample, this clonotype was seen many times. The V and J genes are TRBV19 and TRBJ1-4; D is unclear. Trimming stripped 3 bases from V and 4 bases from J, with 18 bases between. The germline CDR1 and CDR2 sequences are LNHDA and SQIVND (reference sequence). CDR3 length: 17 amino acids. The CDR3 is CASSISSLGHRNEKLFF. The CDR3 coding sequence is TGTGCCAGTAGTATCTCCTCATTAGGCCATCGTAATGAAAAACTGTTTTTT.

This clonotype occurred many times. The chain recombines TRBV12-3 or TRBV12-4 with TRBJ1-5; D not certain. V lost 1 base and J lost 3, with 4 bases in between. The CDR3 runs to 13 residues. The CDR3 DNA follows: TGTGCCAGCAGTTTAGGTCTCAATCAGCCCCAGCATTTT. It encodes CASSLGLNQPQHF.

There are many counts of this clonotype. The chain uses TRBV10-2 and TRBJ1-1; D unresolved. In germline, CDR1 is WSHSY, CDR2 SAAADI. The V and J ends lost 2 bases and 2 bases respectively, with 9 bases between them. The CDR3 extends over 14 amino acids. CDR3 in amino acids: CASSEIGSNTEAFF. DNA of the CDR3: TGCGCCAGCAGTGAGATAGGGTCCAACACTGAAGCTTTCTTT.

The rearrangement links TRBV20-1 to TRBJ2-3; TRBD2 matches at 8 bases. V shed 1 base and J 3 bases; nucleotides not matched to a gene: 12. CDR1 is DFQATT and CDR2 is SNEGSKA in the germline V gene (reference sequence). The CDR3 is 17 amino acids. The CDR3 is CSARANSGRAFTDTQYF. The CDR3 DNA follows: TGCAGTGCTAGAGCAAACTCCGGGAGGGCCTTTACAGATACGCAGTATTTT.